The entry below gives a single TCR beta chain sequence along with its context. Its specificity is not known. The entry originates in a study of graft-versus-host responses after intestinal transplantation. Study summary: Every recipient had anti-thymocyte globulin induction and around 3 years of tacrolimus plus steroids. Study observations and caveats: Patients who carried graft-donor T cell macrochimerism also had high graft-versus-host to host-versus-graft clonal ratios in their allografts. The authors found GvH clones in recipient marrow, some appearing first in ileum or blood. Early HvG declines after transplant were associated with peak circulating GvH clone levels.

TCRdb's table, derived via immunoSEQ multiplex PCR, lists solely in-frame clones and lacks some. The sample consists of over 100,000 clones, 85% to 95% of them appearing once. The V gene lost 0 bases and the J gene lost 4 bases, with 7 bases spanning the gap. The V gene's germline CDR1 is MNHEY and CDR2 SVGAGI. This CDR3 comprises 13 residues. Sequences were derived from unstimulated CD8+ T cells sorted from spleen or lymph node cells, sampled before transplant. J is TRBJ2-7 and V is TRBV6-5; the D is unclear. The receptor was derived from a human donor who was the organ donor for an intestinal transplant. The CDR3 DNA reads TGTGCCAGCAGTTACTCGGGCCCGTACGAGCAGTACTTC. Residues: CASSYSGPYEQYF.